These 20 T cell receptor beta chains were all obtained from the same sample, sequenced in a study of blood T cell repertoires in COVID-19 (TCRdb year 2020). Library preparation employed the immunoSEQ multiplex PCR assay. What TCRdb holds here is the immuneACCESS table cut down to in-frame rearrangements. Part of the clones is not present; checked against another copy, under half of the missing clones reflect an unresolved V gene, and the others are unexplained. The sample contains about 56,000 clones, roughly nine tenths of them found a single time. The ten largest clonotypes hold roughly 43% of the sample. Sequencing was done on a sample of peripheral blood. All receptors derive from a woman aged 55-70 years with COVID-19, enrolled during active disease.

The V gene is TRBV27, the J gene TRBJ2-1; 7 nucleotides agree with TRBD2. V gave up 3 bases and J gave up 7 bases; unmatched junction bases: 6. Germline assignment: CDR1 MNHEY and CDR2 SMNVEV (reference sequence). The CDR3 is made up of 14 amino acids. As DNA, the CDR3 is TGTGCCAGCAGTTTGGGGGGGGATGGGAATGAGCAGTTCTTC. This codes for CASSLGGDGNEQFF.

The CDR3 spells CASSFDRAETQYF. DNA for the CDR3: TGTGCCAGCAGCTTTGACAGGGCCGAGACCCAGTACTTC. The chain has TRBV5-6 and TRBJ2-5; 7 bases agree with TRBD1. The CDR3 is 13 amino acids. CDR1 SGHDT and CDR2 YYEEEE come from the germline V gene. The ends lost 2 bases at V and 5 bases at J; junction bases unmatched: 3. Together with reference TRBV5-6 and TRBJ2-5, the CDR3 gives the full variable domain: DAGVTQSPTHLIKTRGQQVTLRCSPKSGHDTVSWYQQALGQGPQFIFQYYEEEERQRGNFPDRFSGHQFPNYSSELNVNALLLGDSALYLCASSFDRAETQYFGPGTRLLVL.

J is TRBJ2-3 and V is TRBV3-1 (or the pseudogene TRBV3-2); D might be TRBD2 (5 bases). V dropped 3 bases and J dropped 2 bases, with 6 bases sitting between them. Germline CDR1 is LGHDT and CDR2 is YNNKEL (reference sequence). The CDR3 is made up of 13 amino acids. The CDR3 DNA is TGTGCCAGCAGCCAGCGGGCCACAGATACGCAGTATTTT. Its protein product is CASSQRATDTQYF.

This clone occurred once. The CDR3 loop is CASTGGFDGYTF. The CDR3, as DNA: TGTGCCAGCACCGGGGGGTTTGATGGCTACACCTTC. The rearrangement links TRBV6-5 to TRBJ1-2; D might be TRBD1 (5 bases). This CDR3 spans 12 amino acids. Germline V lookup: CDR1 MNHEY, CDR2 SVGAGI. The V end was cut by 7 bases, the J end by 6 bases, with 12 bases between.

The CDR3 nucleotides are TGTGCCAGCAGCCAATCCGGGACAGGGGGAAACACCATATATTTT. It is translated as CASSQSGTGGNTIYF. This sequence joins TRBV3-1 (or the pseudogene TRBV3-2) and TRBJ1-3; TRBD1 aligns across 9 bases. This CDR3 is 15 amino acids long. The germline gives CDR1 LGHDT, CDR2 YNNKEL (reference sequence). V lost 2 bases and J lost 4; bases outside the gene matches: 3.

This clone came up once. The genes are TRBV6-2 or TRBV6-3 and TRBJ2-3; 10 bases agree with TRBD1. The CDR3 extends over 17 amino acids. Trimming removed 2 bases from V and 2 bases from J; junction bases left unmatched: 7. Germline loops: CDR1 MNHEY, CDR2 SVGEGT. The DNA for the CDR3 is TGTGCCAGCAGTTACCCCTCCGGGACAGGGGTCACAGATACGCAGTATTTT. Its protein product is CASSYPSGTGVTDTQYF.

This chain links TRBV3-1 (or the pseudogene TRBV3-2) with TRBJ2-1; D perhaps matches TRBD2 (5 bases). The CDR3 has 14 amino acids. The V gene lost 4 bases and the J gene lost 10 bases, with 17 bases spanning the gap. Germline loops: CDR1 LGHDT, CDR2 YNNKEL (reference sequence). This chain's CDR3 is CASSPPGNPGEQFF. The CDR3 region has the DNA TGTGCCAGCAGCCCTCCCGGGAATCCGGGAGAGCAGTTCTTC.

The table lists this clone with a few counts. The rearrangement uses TRBV4-3 and TRBJ1-5; D is perhaps TRBD1 (5 bases). Germline V gene lookup returns CDR1 LGHNA and CDR2 YSLEER. V was shortened by 4 bases and J by 0 bases, with 10 bases between the two germline ends. This CDR3 has 15 residues. CDR3 protein: CASSPGGGSNQPQHF. CDR3 DNA: TGCGCCAGCAGCCCCGGGGGGGGTAGCAATCAGCCCCAGCATTTT.

This chain uses TRBV9 with TRBJ1-1; the match to TRBD1 covers 8 bases. Germline CDR1 and CDR2: SGDLS and YYNGEE. V dropped 4 bases and J dropped 5; count of bases not matched to a gene: 1. The CDR3 sequence is 12 residues long. The CDR3 nucleotides read TGTGCCAGCAGCACAGGGGGAACTGAAGCTTTCTTT. It specifies CASSTGGTEAFF.

The rearrangement joins TRBV2 to TRBJ2-3, with a possible D match to TRBD2 (5 bases). V shed 8 bases and J shed 4 bases, with 13 bases lying between them. This CDR3 has 13 amino acids. Germline CDR1 SNHLY, CDR2 FYNNEI. The CDR3 loop is CASLFGVADTQYF. The CDR3 DNA reads TGTGCCAGCCTTTTCGGGGTGGCAGATACGCAGTATTTT.

V is TRBV5-1 and J is TRBJ1-1; perhaps TRBD1 as D (5 bases). The V end was cut by 5 bases, the J end by 3 bases, with 11 bases between. Per germline, CDR1 SGHRS and CDR2 YFSETQ. The CDR3 is 13 residues long. This chain's CDR3 is CASRGRGDTEAFF. CDR3 coding DNA: TGCGCCAGCAGAGGGAGGGGTGACACTGAAGCTTTCTTT.

A single count supports this clone. J is TRBJ2-7 and V is TRBV7-2; 14 nucleotides match TRBD2. CDR1 is SGHTA, CDR2 FQGNSA, per germline. V lost 3 bases, J lost 5 bases, and 6 bases stayed unmatched. This CDR3 is 16 amino acids long. The CDR3: CASSLNPGLAGDEQYF. As DNA, the CDR3 is TGTGCCAGCAGCTTGAACCCGGGACTAGCGGGAGACGAGCAGTACTTC. The entire variable domain, with the rest obtained from reference TRBV7-2 and TRBJ2-7, is as follows: GAGVSQSPSNKVTEKGKDVELRCDPISGHTALYWYRQSLGQGLEFLIYFQGNSAPDKSGLPSDRFSAERTGGSVSTLTIQRTQQEDSAVYLCASSLNPGLAGDEQYFGPGTRLTVT.

The sample holds a few counts of this clone. This chain links TRBV2 with TRBJ2-3; D unclear. Germline loops: CDR1 SNHLY, CDR2 FYNNEI. This CDR3 has 16 amino acids. V was cut by 3 bases and J by 4 bases, with 17 bases left in between. CDR3 nucleotides: TGTGCCAGCAGTGAGTTCGCCGCCCTTGAGGCAGATACGCAGTATTTT. This codes for CASSEFAALEADTQYF.

This chain links TRBV6-2 or TRBV6-3 with TRBJ1-1; D is ambiguous. The CDR3 has 12 residues. The ends were cut back, 2 bases at V and 10 bases at J, with 11 bases in the middle. Germline CDR1 MNHEY, CDR2 SVGEGT. The CDR3 sequence: CASSYPAPGAFF. CDR3 DNA: TGTGCCAGCAGTTACCCCGCCCCAGGAGCTTTCTTT.

In its sample, this clone was seen a few times. The chain combines TRBV24-1 with TRBJ2-7, with 9 bases matching TRBD2. The CDR3 totals 14 residues. V lost 4 bases to trimming and J lost 5 bases; unmatched junction nucleotides: 5. Looked up from germline, CDR1 is KGHDR and CDR2 is SFDVKD. The CDR3 sequence is CATSDSGRNHEQYF. The CDR3 DNA reads TGTGCCACCAGTGACAGCGGGAGGAACCACGAGCAGTACTTC.

In its sample, this clone was seen a few times. This chain links TRBV3-1 (or the pseudogene TRBV3-2) with TRBJ2-3, with 12 bases matching TRBD2. This CDR3 region has 17 residues. The trim removed 2 bases at V and 3 bases at J, leaving 6 bases unmatched. Germline values: CDR1 LGHDT, CDR2 YNNKEL (reference sequence). CDR3 sequence: CASSQLQTSGGTDTQYF. As DNA, the CDR3 is TGTGCCAGCAGCCAACTCCAGACTAGCGGGGGAACAGATACGCAGTATTTT.

The chain uses TRBV6-6 and TRBJ1-5; 7 bases fit TRBD1. This CDR3 is built from 14 residues. Germline CDR1 reads MNHNY; CDR2 reads SVGAGI (reference sequence). The trim removed 4 bases at V and 3 bases at J, leaving 3 bases unmatched. CDR3: CASSSGTVNQPQHF. As DNA, the CDR3 is TGTGCCAGCAGTTCCGGGACAGTCAATCAGCCCCAGCATTTT.

V and J are TRBV24-1 and TRBJ1-5, with no clear D. The CDR3 covers 12 residues. Germline lookup yields CDR1 KGHDR and CDR2 SFDVKD. V lost 2 bases, J lost 9 bases, and 7 bases lay in between. The CDR3 protein is CATSDSRGPQHF. The DNA of the CDR3 is TGTGCCACCAGTGATTCGCGGGGGCCCCAGCATTTT.

This clone was detected once. The genes are TRBV18 and TRBJ1-4; TRBD1 matches 9 bases. Germline values: CDR1 KGHSH, CDR2 LQKENI. Trimming took 3 bases from V and 6 from J; bases not matched to a gene: 5. The CDR3 has 15 residues. Written as DNA, the CDR3 is TGTGCCAGCTCACCGACAGGGGGGCGCCATGAAAAACTGTTTTTT. Its translation: CASSPTGGRHEKLFF.

The sample holds one count of this clone. This sequence joins TRBV11-3 and TRBJ2-7; the match to TRBD2 covers 7 bases. V was pared by 5 bases and J by 2 bases, with 9 bases of the junction left unmatched. The CDR3 is 15 amino acids. Germline V CDR1 and CDR2: SGHNT, YENEEA. The CDR3 DNA sequence: TGTGCCAGCAGCCTACGGGGAGGGCCAACCTACGAGCAGTACTTC. Translating it yields CASSLRGGPTYEQYF.